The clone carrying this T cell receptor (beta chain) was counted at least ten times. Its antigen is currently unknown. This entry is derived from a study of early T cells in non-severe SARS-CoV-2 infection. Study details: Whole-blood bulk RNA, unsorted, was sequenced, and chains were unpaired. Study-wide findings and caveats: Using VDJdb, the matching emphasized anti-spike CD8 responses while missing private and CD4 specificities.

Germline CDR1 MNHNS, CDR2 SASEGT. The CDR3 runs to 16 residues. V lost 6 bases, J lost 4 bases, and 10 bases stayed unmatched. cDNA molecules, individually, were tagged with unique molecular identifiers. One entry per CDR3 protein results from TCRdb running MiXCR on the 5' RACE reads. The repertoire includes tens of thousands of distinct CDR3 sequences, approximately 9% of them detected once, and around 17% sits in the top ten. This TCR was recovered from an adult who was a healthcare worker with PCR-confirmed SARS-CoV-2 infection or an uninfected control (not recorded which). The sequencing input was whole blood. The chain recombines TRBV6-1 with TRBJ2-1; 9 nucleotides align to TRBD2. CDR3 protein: CASRVREGGLYNEQFF. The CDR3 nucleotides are TGTGCCAGCAGGGTGCGGGAGGGGGGACTTTACAATGAGCAGTTCTTC.